The 23 T cell receptor beta chains reported below all come from one sample, sequenced in a study of T cell responses to AZD1222 COVID-19 vaccine. Data came from immunoSEQ multiplex PCR; TCRdb stores just in-frame clones and leaves some out. The repertoire includes some 150,000 clones, approximately 92% of them detected once, and around 3.1% sits in the top ten. The sample consisted of peripheral blood, taken 28 days after the second AZD1222 dose. These receptors all come from an adult who received the AZD1222 COVID-19 vaccine.

The chain joins TRBV6-5 to TRBJ2-7; a weak D match, TRBD1 (6 bases). The V gene lost 2 bases and the J gene lost 2 bases, with 13 bases spanning the gap. Per the germline V gene, CDR1 is MNHEY and CDR2 is SVGAGI. The CDR3 sequence is 15 residues long. The CDR3 DNA reads as TGTGCCAGCAGTTACGCAACAGGGAATGCCTACGAGCAGTACTTC. It encodes CASSYATGNAYEQYF.

The chain links TRBV2 to TRBJ1-5; D uncertain. Per the germline V gene, CDR1 is SNHLY and CDR2 is FYNNEI. This CDR3 contains 18 residues. V was shortened by 2 bases and J by 0 bases, with 17 bases between the two germline ends. The CDR3 region is CASSEWQVVRDSNQPQHF. Written as DNA, the CDR3 is TGTGCCAGCAGTGAATGGCAGGTGGTTAGGGATAGCAATCAGCCCCAGCATTTT.

As DNA, the CDR3 is TGTGCTAGTGGTTTGGACAGATTCTCCTACAATGAGCAGTTCTTC. Protein product: CASGLDRFSYNEQFF. The chain joins TRBV12-5 to TRBJ2-1; no definite D call. Trimming left V 1 base short and J 0 bases short, with 7 bases between. The CDR3 contains 15 residues. Germline V gene lookup returns CDR1 LGHNT and CDR2 FRNRAP.

V gene TRBV6-6 combines with J gene TRBJ2-7, with 9 bases aligning to TRBD2. Per germline, CDR1 MNHNY and CDR2 SVGAGI (reference sequence). V gave up 6 bases and J gave up 7 bases; unmatched junction bases: 16. The CDR3 contains 16 residues. The CDR3 nucleotides read TGTGCCAGCAGCACGGGACTAGCTGGCCTAGGGGGTGAGCAGTACTTC. Its translation: CASSTGLAGLGGEQYF.

This chain links TRBV3-1 (or the pseudogene TRBV3-2) with TRBJ1-6, with 7 bases matching TRBD1. This CDR3 has 14 residues. CDR1 and CDR2 (germline): LGHDT, YNNKEL (reference sequence). The ends lost 3 bases at V and 9 bases at J; junction bases unmatched: 5. CDR3 in DNA: TGTGCCAGCAGCCAGAAGGGGGCTCGTTCACCCCTCCACTTT. Translation: CASSQKGARSPLHF.

As to this clone: This sample includes further DNA sequences coding for the same CDR3. V is TRBV18 and J is TRBJ2-7, with unresolved D. The CDR3 has 12 residues. Deletions cut 3 bases from V and 1 base from J, with 4 bases between. The V gene's germline CDR1 is KGHSH and CDR2 LQKENI. The CDR3 spells CASSPSSYEQYF. DNA of the CDR3: TGTGCCAGCTCACCTTCATCCTACGAGCAGTACTTC.

CDR3 coding DNA: TGTGCCAGCTATAATGACCGTAACTATGGCTACACCTTC. Translating it yields CASYNDRNYGYTF. This chain links TRBV25-1 with TRBJ1-2, with D unclear. This CDR3 spans 13 amino acids. CDR1 and CDR2 (germline): MGHDK, SYGVNS. V dropped 8 bases and J dropped 1 base, with 11 bases sitting between them.

This CDR3 reads CASSSSGAGGSNQPQHF. CDR3 in DNA: TGTGCCAGCAGCTCCTCGGGGGCAGGGGGAAGCAATCAGCCCCAGCATTTT. This sequence joins TRBV5-4 and TRBJ1-5; TRBD1 matches 7 bases. The CDR3 has 17 residues. Germline V CDR1 and CDR2: SGHNT, YYREEE (reference sequence). After removal of 3 bases from V and 1 base from J, the junction contained 10 bases not matched to a gene.

The CDR3 loop is CATIGRSTGSDEQYF. The DNA of the CDR3 is TGTGCCACCATTGGACGTTCAACAGGGTCGGACGAGCAGTACTTC. The chain joins TRBV19 to TRBJ2-7; a weak D match, TRBD1 (6 bases). V gave up 10 bases and J gave up 5 bases, with 24 bases separating them. In germline, CDR1 is LNHDA, CDR2 SQIVND (reference sequence). The length of the CDR3 is 15 residues.

The chain has TRBV5-1 and TRBJ2-7, with 9 bases lining up with TRBD1. Losses at the gene ends were 7 bases for V and 5 bases for J; bases not matched to a gene: 4. This CDR3 has 12 residues. Germline CDR1 is SGHRS and CDR2 is YFSETQ. CDR3 bases: TGCGCCAGCCGGGACAGGGCCCACGAGCAGTACTTC. Protein sequence: CASRDRAHEQYF.

V gene TRBV27 combines with J gene TRBJ2-7; D is unresolved. The germline V gene encodes CDR1 MNHEY and CDR2 SMNVEV (reference sequence). CDR3 length: 15 amino acids. V was cut by 3 bases and J by 0 bases, with 12 bases left in between. The CDR3 loop is CASSLIGASSYEQYF. CDR3 sequence (DNA): TGTGCCAGCAGTTTGATTGGAGCTAGCTCCTACGAGCAGTACTTC.

V is TRBV5-4 and J is TRBJ2-1, with 7 nucleotides matching TRBD2. J lost 4 bases, V lost 4 bases, and 5 bases had no gene match. The germline CDR1 and CDR2 sequences are SGHNT and YYREEE (reference sequence). The CDR3 consists of 14 residues. The CDR3 is CASSLAELYNEQFF. The CDR3 DNA sequence: TGTGCCAGCAGCCTAGCGGAGTTATACAATGAGCAGTTCTTC.

The chain links TRBV2 to TRBJ2-2; a weak D match, TRBD1 (5 bases). CDR1 is SNHLY and CDR2 is FYNNEI in the germline V gene. Trimming took off 5 bases at V and 4 bases at J, with 14 bases between the two ends. The CDR3 totals 15 residues. In nucleotides, the CDR3 is TGTGCCAGCAGTATACGGCCTCAGGGCACCGGGGAGCTGTTTTTT. Its protein product is CASSIRPQGTGELFF.

DNA for the CDR3: TGTGCCAGCAGCCTAAGACAGGGGGTCTACTATGGCTACACCTTC. Amino acid sequence: CASSLRQGVYYGYTF. The chain links TRBV5-6 to TRBJ1-2; 9 bases align to TRBD1. This CDR3 has 15 amino acids. The germline gives CDR1 SGHDT, CDR2 YYEEEE. J was trimmed by 3 bases and V by 4 bases; bases with no gene match: 7.

This clone appeared a few times. The chain combines TRBV2 with TRBJ1-2; 8 positions match TRBD1. Germline lookup yields CDR1 SNHLY and CDR2 FYNNEI. The CDR3 has 14 residues. The V segment lost 8 bases and the J segment 8 bases; nucleotides outside the gene matches: 13. CDR3 amino acids: CASDVAGGINGYTF. Here the CDR3 DNA reads TGTGCCAGCGACGTGGCAGGGGGCATAAACGGCTACACCTTC. The whole variable domain, filled in from reference TRBV2 and TRBJ1-2, reads EPEVTQTPSHQVTQMGQEVILRCVPISNHLYFYWYRQILGQKVEFLVSFYNNEISEKSEIFDDQFSVERPDGSNFTLKIRSTKLEDSAMYFCASDVAGGINGYTFGSGTRLTVV.

This chain's CDR3 is CASSSGLAGGYEQYF. The CDR3 nucleotides are TGCGCCAGCAGCTCCGGACTAGCGGGAGGCTACGAGCAGTACTTC. The genes are TRBV5-1 and TRBJ2-7; 14 nucleotides match TRBD2. J gave up 3 bases and V 3 bases, and 2 bases lay outside the gene matches. There are 15 residues in the CDR3. Per the germline V gene, CDR1 is SGHRS and CDR2 is YFSETQ.

Sample share makes this clone medium-sized. This sequence joins TRBV29-1 and TRBJ2-7; TRBD1 is a possible D gene (6 bases). This CDR3 spans 15 amino acids. Trimming removed 0 bases from V and 2 bases from J, with 14 bases in between. Germline CDR1 and CDR2: SQVTM and ANQGSEA. CDR3 residues: CSVEESGAGTYEQYF. CDR3 bases: TGCAGCGTTGAAGAGTCAGGGGCAGGAACCTACGAGCAGTACTTC.

This clone has a single count. A much larger clone differs from this one at a single base, so this may be a read error. The J gene is TRBJ1-1, the V gene TRBV19; no clear D. Trimming cost V 1 base and J 1 base, with 4 bases left between them. The CDR3 is 13 residues long. Germline V gene data show CDR1 as LNHDA and CDR2 as SQIVND (reference sequence). The CDR3 nucleotides are TGTGCCAGTAGTATAGGCAGGAACACTGAAGCTTTCTTT. Translating it yields CASSIGRNTEAFF.

The chain combines TRBV6-5 with TRBJ2-1; 10 nucleotides match TRBD1. The CDR3 sequence is 14 residues long. Germline values: CDR1 MNHEY, CDR2 SVGAGI. Unmatched junction bases numbered 3, after V lost 4 bases and J lost 6 bases. The CDR3 protein is CASSLGQGSNEQFF. The CDR3 bases are TGTGCCAGCAGTTTGGGACAGGGGAGCAATGAGCAGTTCTTC.

This CDR3 reads CASTQQGLGYTF. The CDR3 DNA reads as TGTGCCAGCACCCAACAGGGGCTTGGCTACACCTTC. The chain employs TRBV7-9 and TRBJ1-2; 7 nucleotides line up with TRBD1. Per the germline V gene, CDR1 is SEHNR and CDR2 is FQNEAQ (reference sequence). The CDR3 covers 12 residues. The trim removed 7 bases at V and 7 bases at J, leaving 6 bases unmatched.

The chain recombines TRBV19 with TRBJ1-2; D might be TRBD1 (5 bases). The CDR3 is 14 amino acids. Deletions cut 3 bases from V and 2 bases from J, with 10 bases between. Germline V CDR1 and CDR2: LNHDA, SQIVND (reference sequence). Here the CDR3 DNA reads TGTGCCAGTAGTATGGGTCAGGGAAACTATGGCTACACCTTC. Amino acids: CASSMGQGNYGYTF.

The chain uses TRBV30 and TRBJ1-5; D gene unclear. The germline V gene encodes CDR1 GTSNPN and CDR2 SVGIG (reference sequence). The CDR3 loop spans 14 amino acids. V lost 2 bases and J 2 bases, leaving 10 bases between the germline ends. In nucleotides, the CDR3 is TGTGCCTGGAGTTTGTCAGCGCGCAATCAGCCCCAGCATTTT. Translating gives CAWSLSARNQPQHF.

This clone was counted a few times. The V gene is TRBV10-1, the J gene TRBJ1-5; possible D gene TRBD1, 5 bases. The CDR3 runs 12 residues. CDR1 and CDR2 (germline): WNHNN, SYGVQD (reference sequence). The ends were cut back, 3 bases at V and 7 bases at J, with 7 bases in the middle. CDR3 bases: TGCGCCAGCAGTGAAGGGGAGCAGCCCCAGCATTTT. This encodes CASSEGEQPQHF.